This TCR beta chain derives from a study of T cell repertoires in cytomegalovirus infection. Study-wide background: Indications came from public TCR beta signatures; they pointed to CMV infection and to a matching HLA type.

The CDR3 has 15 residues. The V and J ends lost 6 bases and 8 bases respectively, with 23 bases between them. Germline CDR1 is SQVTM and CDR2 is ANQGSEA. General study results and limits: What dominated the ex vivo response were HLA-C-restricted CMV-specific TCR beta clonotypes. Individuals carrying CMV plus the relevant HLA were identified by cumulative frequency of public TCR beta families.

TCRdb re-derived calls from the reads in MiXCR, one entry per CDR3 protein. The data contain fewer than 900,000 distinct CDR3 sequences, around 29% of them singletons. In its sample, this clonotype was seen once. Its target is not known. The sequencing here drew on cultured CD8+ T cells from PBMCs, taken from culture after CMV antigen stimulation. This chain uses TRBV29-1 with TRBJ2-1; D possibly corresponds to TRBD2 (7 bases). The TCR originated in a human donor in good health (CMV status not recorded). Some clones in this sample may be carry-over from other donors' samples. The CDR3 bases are TGCAGCGTGGAAAGGGGGGGCGCAGGTGCTGATGAGCAGTTCTTC. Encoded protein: CSVERGGAGADEQFF.